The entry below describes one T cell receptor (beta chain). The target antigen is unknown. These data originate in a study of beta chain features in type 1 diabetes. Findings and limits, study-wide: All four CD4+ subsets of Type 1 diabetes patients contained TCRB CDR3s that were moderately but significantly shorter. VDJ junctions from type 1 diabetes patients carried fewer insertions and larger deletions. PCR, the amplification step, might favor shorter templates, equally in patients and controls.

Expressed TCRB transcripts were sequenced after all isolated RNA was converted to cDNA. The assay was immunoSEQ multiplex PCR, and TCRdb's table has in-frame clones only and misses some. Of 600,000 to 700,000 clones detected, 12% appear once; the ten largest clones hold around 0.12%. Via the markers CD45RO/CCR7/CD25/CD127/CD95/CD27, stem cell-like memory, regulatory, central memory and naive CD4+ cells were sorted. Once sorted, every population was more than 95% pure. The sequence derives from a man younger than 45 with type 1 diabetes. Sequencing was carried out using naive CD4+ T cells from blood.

CDR3 sequence (DNA): TGCAGCGTTGTCAGGGGAGGGACAGATACGCAGTATTTT. This gives the protein CSVVRGGTDTQYF. The V and J genes are TRBV29-1 and TRBJ2-3; TRBD2 is a possible D gene (7 bases). CDR3 size: 13 residues. Germline V CDR1 and CDR2: SQVTM, ANQGSEA. With 4 bases removed from V and 3 bases from J, the gap between germline ends came to 11 bases.